This section outlines one TCR beta chain sequence together with its context. The target antigen is unknown. The V and J ends lost 1 base and 10 bases, in that order; junction bases with no gene match: 10. The CDR3 sequence is 15 residues long. The V gene's germline CDR1 is MGHRA and CDR2 YSYEKL. This entry belongs to a study of post-analysis software for immune sequencing data. The wider study: Patients had relapsing-remitting, secondary progressive or progressive-relapsing multiple sclerosis; some lacked subtype.

Findings of the study overall: The normalized Chao1 diversity of multiple sclerosis patients was significantly lower than that of controls. Samples sharing a preparation batch grouped tightly together when assessed by F measure. Patients carried a few TRBV segments more frequently than controls did, and TRBV5-6, TRBV5-1 and TRBV20-1 were among them.

Prepared TCR beta cDNA libraries contained unique molecular identifiers. TCRdb re-analysed the PCR reads in MiXCR, keeping a single row per CDR3 protein. The table records some 890,000 distinct CDR3 sequences, roughly 50% of them present only once. This TCR was recovered from a girl aged 5-17 years with multiple sclerosis. What was sequenced was blood. The V gene is TRBV4-1, the J gene TRBJ1-5; 7 positions match TRBD1. Written as DNA, the CDR3 is TGCGCCAGCAGCCAAGGGCTGACAGGGTTTAGACCCCAGCATTTT. This encodes CASSQGLTGFRPQHF.